This T cell receptor beta chain was identified in a study of blood T cell repertoires in COVID-19. Overall study: Acute and convalescent COVID-19 samples came from the United States, Italy and Spain.

V lost 4 bases, J lost 4 bases, and 10 bases stayed unmatched. This CDR3 is 16 amino acids long. In germline, CDR1 is MNHEY, CDR2 SMNVEV (reference sequence). Profiling relied on immunoSEQ multiplex PCR, and the TCRdb table lists in-frame clones only, not all of them. In the table there are about 180,000 clones, about 89% of which are singletons. The J gene is TRBJ2-3, the V gene TRBV27; TRBD2 matches 8 bases. The TCR originated in a man between 40 and 49 years old with active or convalescent COVID-19. The material sequenced was peripheral blood. The CDR3 DNA reads TGTGCCAGCAGTTCTCCGGGACTAGAAGATCCAGATACGCAGTATTTT. Residues: CASSSPGLEDPDTQYF.